Shown below are 30 T cell receptor beta chains from a single sample sequenced in a study of blood T cells in healthy people across ages. The authors ran a second PCR of roughly 6 to 12 cycles using a sample-barcoded 5' primer and a J-beta primer mix. TCRdb recomputed calls from the 5' RACE reads with MiXCR, one row per CDR3 protein. Of around 800,000 distinct CDR3 sequences listed, roughly 50% are singletons. Sample: blood. The receptors here all came from a man aged 80 or over in good health.

The rearrangement links TRBV20-1 to TRBJ1-1; D is undetermined. The CDR3 totals 12 residues. V was trimmed by 8 bases and J by 1 base, leaving 11 bases between them. Germline CDR1 and CDR2: DFQATT and SNEGSKA (reference sequence). The CDR3 protein is CSPGLGNTEAFF. CDR3 sequence (DNA): TGCAGTCCCGGGCTCGGGAACACTGAAGCTTTCTTT.

The V call is TRBV28, the J call TRBJ2-1; 8 bases are a match to TRBD2. J was trimmed by 10 bases and V by 5 bases; bases with no gene match: 19. Per the germline V gene, CDR1 is MDHEN and CDR2 is SYDVKM. The CDR3 extends over 17 amino acids. The CDR3 region is CASSQNAGGRGLREQFF. Here the CDR3 DNA reads TGTGCCAGCAGTCAAAATGCGGGGGGTAGGGGTTTACGAGAGCAGTTCTTC.

The rearrangement uses TRBV18 and TRBJ1-6, with D unclear. CDR3 length: 15 residues. The germline V and J ends were trimmed by 3 bases and 9 bases, with 15 bases remaining between them. The germline CDR1 and CDR2 sequences are KGHSH and LQKENI. CDR3 loop: CASSPSQASGSPLHF. The CDR3 nucleotides are TGTGCCAGCTCACCCAGTCAGGCCTCGGGTTCACCCCTCCACTTT.

The chain is built from TRBV24-1 and TRBJ2-1, with 8 positions matching TRBD2. Germline CDR1 is KGHDR and CDR2 is SFDVKD. The V gene end was trimmed by 0 bases and the J gene end by 4 bases; junction bases not matched to a gene: 7. This CDR3 has 17 amino acids. The DNA for the CDR3 is TGTGCCACCAGTGATTTGGGTCGGCCGGGGGGGTACAATGAGCAGTTCTTC. It codes for CATSDLGRPGGYNEQFF.

This rearrangement joins TRBV10-3 to TRBJ2-7; no reliable D call. This CDR3 is built from 13 residues. Germline V gene sequence: CDR1 ENHRY, CDR2 SYGVKD. Trimming cost V 4 bases and J 4 bases, with 11 bases left between them. Written as DNA, the CDR3 is TGTGCCATCAGTGTCTTCCTTTGGTACGAGCAGTACTTC. It encodes CAISVFLWYEQYF.

This chain links TRBV7-8 with TRBJ1-2; a weak D match, TRBD1 (6 bases). Germline values: CDR1 SGHVS, CDR2 FQNEAQ. This CDR3 spans 16 amino acids. V lost 10 bases and J 4 bases, leaving 25 bases between the germline ends. CDR3 DNA: TGTGCCACCACACCTCTAGCCAGGGGAGCGGCCTATGGCTACACCTTC. Its translation is CATTPLARGAAYGYTF.

The V call is TRBV30, the J call TRBJ2-1; 7 nucleotides align to TRBD2. Germline V CDR1 and CDR2: GTSNPN, SVGIG (reference sequence). This CDR3 has 13 residues. Unmatched junction bases numbered 9, after V lost 5 bases and J lost 8 bases. CDR3 region: CAWSGGGGYEQFF. CDR3 nucleotides: TGTGCCTGGTCGGGGGGAGGAGGGTATGAGCAGTTCTTC.

The chain links TRBV11-2 to TRBJ2-7; 8 bases agree with TRBD2. Germline V CDR1 and CDR2: SGHAT, FQNNGV. There are 15 residues in the CDR3. V was pared by 5 bases and J by 0 bases, with 6 bases of the junction left unmatched. The CDR3 DNA is TGTGCCAGCAGCACCTCCGGGACTAGCTCCTACGAGCAGTACTTC. The encoded protein is CASSTSGTSSYEQYF.

This clonotype came up a few times. The rearrangement joins TRBV7-2 to TRBJ1-3; D is ambiguous. The CDR3 sequence is 12 residues long. CDR1 and CDR2 from the germline V gene are SGHTA and FQGNSA. V was pared by 5 bases and J by 7 bases, with 9 bases between. CDR3 amino acids: CASSKPWNTIYF. Here the CDR3 DNA reads TGTGCCAGCAGCAAGCCTTGGAACACCATATATTTT.

This clonotype has a handful of counts. This chain's CDR3 is CASTGGLETQYF. As DNA, the CDR3 is TGTGCCAGTACGGGGGGCTTAGAGACCCAGTACTTC. The chain links TRBV28 to TRBJ2-5, with D tentatively TRBD2 (7 bases). CDR1 is MDHEN, CDR2 SYDVKM, per germline. The CDR3 length is 12 residues. Trimming pared 9 bases from V and 4 bases from J, leaving 12 bases between.

The sample holds a few counts of this clonotype. The genes are TRBV12-3 or TRBV12-4 and TRBJ2-5, with D tentatively TRBD1 (6 bases). V lost 5 bases to trimming and J lost 4 bases, with 20 bases between them. The CDR3 runs 16 residues. CDR3 sequence reads: CASSPNLRGRGETQYF. CDR3 DNA: TGTGCCAGCAGTCCAAACCTCAGGGGCCGGGGAGAGACCCAGTACTTC.

This rearrangement joins TRBV30 to TRBJ2-5; D possibly uses TRBD1 or TRBD2 (5 bases each). The ends were cut back, 2 bases at V and 3 bases at J, with 13 bases in the middle. CDR1 GTSNPN and CDR2 SVGIG come from the germline V gene (reference sequence). The CDR3 extends over 14 amino acids. CDR3 residues: CAWSLGDLEETQYF. The CDR3 DNA is TGTGCCTGGAGTTTGGGGGATCTAGAAGAGACCCAGTACTTC.

This chain connects TRBV2 to TRBJ2-4; unclear D gene. The CDR3 length is 12 residues. V lost 8 bases and J lost 7, with 12 bases in between. The germline V gene has CDR1 SNHLY and CDR2 FYNNEI. CDR3 region: CASSLSTNIQYF. The CDR3 DNA reads TGTGCCAGCTCTCTGTCCACTAACATTCAGTACTTC.

The genes are TRBV20-1 and TRBJ2-3; D is uncertain. Deletions cut 0 bases from V and 7 bases from J, with 17 bases between. Germline lookup yields CDR1 DFQATT and CDR2 SNEGSKA (reference sequence). The CDR3 is made up of 15 amino acids. This CDR3 reads CSARDSITAHNTQYF. CDR3 bases: TGCAGTGCTAGAGATTCCATAACGGCGCACAATACGCAGTATTTT.

V and J are TRBV6-5 and TRBJ2-3; 9 bases align to TRBD2. The trim removed 4 bases at V and 14 bases at J, leaving 22 bases unmatched. Germline V gene data show CDR1 as MNHEY and CDR2 as SVGAGI. The CDR3 is 17 amino acids. CDR3 sequence reads: CASSSTRLGLAGRDAYF. CDR3 coding DNA: TGTGCCAGCAGTTCCACGCGCCTGGGACTAGCCGGGAGAGACGCGTATTTT.

This clonotype occurred once. The CDR3 region is CASSLARLNNEQFF. As DNA, the CDR3 is TGCGCCAGCAGCTTGGCCCGCCTGAACAATGAGCAGTTCTTC. This chain connects TRBV5-1 to TRBJ2-1, with no clear D. Deletions cut 0 bases from V and 5 bases from J, with 9 bases between. Per the germline V gene, CDR1 is SGHRS and CDR2 is YFSETQ. The CDR3 consists of 14 residues.

In this sample, this clonotype turned up many times. The chain uses TRBV29-1 and TRBJ1-4; D gene ambiguous. CDR1 and CDR2 from the germline V gene are SQVTM and ANQGSEA. The CDR3 consists of 12 residues. V gave up 7 bases and J gave up 7 bases, with 13 bases separating them. DNA of the CDR3: TGCAGCGCCCTGGGAGGGAGTGAAAAACTGTTTTTT. This encodes CSALGGSEKLFF.

This clonotype has more than one count but fewer than ten. The rearrangement joins TRBV7-2 to TRBJ2-4; tentatively, D is TRBD2 (5 bases). The V gene's germline CDR1 is SGHTA and CDR2 FQGNSA. The CDR3 length is 14 residues. The ends were cut back, 5 bases at V and 6 bases at J, with 14 bases in the middle. Written as DNA, the CDR3 is TGTGCCAGCAGCCCGGGGTGGGAAGGAAACATTCAGTACTTC. Amino acid sequence: CASSPGWEGNIQYF.

The J gene is TRBJ2-7, the V gene TRBV28; D uncertain. The CDR3 extends over 14 amino acids. Trimming cost V 4 bases and J 4 bases, with 14 bases left between them. Germline V gene data show CDR1 as MDHEN and CDR2 as SYDVKM. For the CDR3, the DNA is TGTGCCAGCAGTTATATCGCGGCCTCGTACGAGCAGTACTTC. Amino acid sequence: CASSYIAASYEQYF.

This clonotype was picked up a small number of times. V is TRBV20-1 and J is TRBJ2-7; 16 positions agree with TRBD2. The DNA end is a closer match to TRBJ2-5, so the J assignment may be wrong. The CDR3 is 18 residues long. Germline assignment: CDR1 DFQATT and CDR2 SNEGSKA (reference sequence). This chain's CDR3 is CSAPDQGTSGRAYETQYF. The CDR3 DNA sequence: TGCAGTGCTCCAGATCAGGGGACTAGCGGGAGGGCCTACGAGACCCAGTACTTC.

The chain has TRBV20-1 and TRBJ2-1, with 9 bases that match TRBD2. V lost 5 bases to trimming and J lost 9 bases; unmatched junction nucleotides: 11. This CDR3 has 14 amino acids. The germline V gene encodes CDR1 DFQATT and CDR2 SNEGSKA (reference sequence). CDR3 sequence (DNA): TGCAGTGCTCGCTGGGCGGGAGGGCCTCGTGAGCAGTTCTTC. Translating gives CSARWAGGPREQFF.

The rearrangement uses TRBV5-1 and TRBJ2-1; 10 nucleotides align to TRBD2. The length of the CDR3 is 17 residues. The germline gives CDR1 SGHRS, CDR2 YFSETQ. The V gene end was trimmed by 4 bases and the J gene end by 5 bases; junction bases not matched to a gene: 12. CDR3 sequence: CASSPRTSGGRNNEQFF. For the CDR3, the DNA is TGCGCCAGCAGCCCCCGGACTAGCGGAGGGCGTAACAATGAGCAGTTCTTC. Drawing the rest from reference TRBV5-1 and TRBJ2-1, the complete variable domain is KAGVTQTPRYLIKTRGQQVTLSCSPISGHRSVSWYQQTPGQGLQFLFEYFSETQRNKGNFPGRFSGRQFSNSRSEMNVSTLELGDSALYLCASSPRTSGGRNNEQFFGPGTRLTVL.

J is TRBJ2-7 and V is TRBV12-3 or TRBV12-4; 7 bases map to TRBD1. Trimming removed 5 bases from V and 3 bases from J; junction bases left unmatched: 4. This CDR3 contains 13 residues. CDR3 nucleotides: TGTGCCAGCAGTCAGGGACAGATCTACGAGCAGTACTTC. This gives the protein CASSQGQIYEQYF.

This chain links TRBV27 with TRBJ1-1, with 11 bases that match TRBD1. Looked up from germline, CDR1 is MNHEY and CDR2 is SMNVEV (reference sequence). V lost 6 bases to trimming and J lost 5 bases; unmatched junction nucleotides: 5. The CDR3 runs to 14 residues. CDR3 sequence: CASSRDRGSTEAFF. Here the CDR3 DNA reads TGTGCCAGCAGCCGGGACAGGGGGAGTACTGAAGCTTTCTTT.

The rearrangement uses TRBV20-1 and TRBJ2-5, with D possibly TRBD2 on 5 matching bases. Germline V gives CDR1 DFQATT, CDR2 SNEGSKA (reference sequence). CDR3 length: 12 residues. V was pared by 5 bases and J by 5 bases, with 12 bases between. The CDR3 reads CSAATSGETQYF. For the CDR3, the DNA is TGCAGTGCTGCTACTAGTGGGGAGACCCAGTACTTC.

This chain uses TRBV29-1 with TRBJ2-3, with D unresolved. The CDR3 length is 14 residues. V dropped 0 bases and J dropped 14 bases, with 21 bases sitting between them. From germline, CDR1 is SQVTM and CDR2 ANQGSEA. For the CDR3, the DNA is TGCAGCGTTGAAGATGGATCACCACACAGATACGCGTATTTT. As protein: CSVEDGSPHRYAYF.

CDR3 sequence (DNA): TGTGCCAGCAGTTCCCAGACAGTTCCCTACGAGCAGTACTTC. It specifies CASSSQTVPYEQYF. This sequence joins TRBV28 and TRBJ2-7, with D maybe TRBD1 (5 bases). Trimming took 4 bases from V and 2 from J, leaving 12 bases between them. The germline V gene has CDR1 MDHEN and CDR2 SYDVKM. The CDR3 loop spans 14 amino acids. Based on the CDR3 plus reference TRBV28 and TRBJ2-7, the full variable domain is DVKVTQSSRYLVKRTGEKVFLECVQDMDHENMFWYRQDPGLGLRLIYFSYDVKMKEKGDIPEGYSVSREKKERFSLILESASTNQTSMYLCASSSQTVPYEQYFGPGTRLTVT.

This chain links TRBV10-3 with TRBJ2-7; 8 bases agree with TRBD1. This CDR3 is 15 amino acids long. CDR1 is ENHRY and CDR2 is SYGVKD in the germline V gene. V lost 5 bases and J lost 5; bases outside the gene matches: 11. The CDR3 nucleotides read TGTGCCATCAGTCCGACCGAGACAGGGGCCGACGAGCAGTACTTC. Its protein product is CAISPTETGADEQYF.

This clonotype was found a few times. V is TRBV3-1 and J is TRBJ1-1; TRBD1 matches at 9 bases. The CDR3 spans 17 residues. J lost 5 bases, V lost 0 bases, and 10 bases had no gene match. The germline gives CDR1 LGHDT, CDR2 YNNKEL (reference sequence). The CDR3 loop reads CASSQDVFGTGSTEAFF. The DNA of the CDR3 is TGTGCCAGCAGCCAAGATGTATTTGGGACAGGGTCAACTGAAGCTTTCTTT.

To note about this clonotype: Its ends do not fully match the called genes, so a read error is possible. The rearrangement joins TRBV10-1 to TRBJ2-7; D gene unclear. This CDR3 is 13 amino acids long. Per the germline V gene, CDR1 is WNHNN and CDR2 is SYGVQD (reference sequence). CDR3 nucleotide sequence: TGCGCCAGCAGTAAGTCCAGCCGGTCGGCCCAGTACTTC. It is translated as CASSKSSRSAQYF.